A single sample gave rise to the 10 T cell receptor beta chains below, sequenced in a study of T cell repertoires in ileal Crohn's disease. The sample's time point: neoterminal ileum biopsy at postoperative endoscopy, about 6 months after surgery. Method: immunoSEQ multiplex PCR; TCRdb's copy keeps in-frame clones and lacks some. The sample lists about 11,000 clones, 70% to 80% occurring once. Sequenced: ileal tissue. These receptors all come from an adult with Crohn's disease.

The rearrangement links TRBV7-9 to TRBJ1-2; 8 bases align to TRBD1. V dropped 11 bases and J dropped 12; count of bases not matched to a gene: 14. CDR3 length equals 12 residues. Germline V gives CDR1 SEHNR, CDR2 FQNEAQ (reference sequence). The CDR3, as DNA: TGTGCCGGGGGGGACAGGACGAGTGAAAACACCTTC. As protein: CAGGDRTSENTF.

This chain connects TRBV5-5 to TRBJ1-5, with 8 positions matching TRBD1. V lost 4 bases and J lost 7; bases outside the gene matches: 10. The CDR3 spans 15 residues. From germline, CDR1 is SGHKS and CDR2 YYEKEE (reference sequence). CDR3 amino acids: CASSTGQGFGQPQHF. In nucleotides, the CDR3 is TGTGCCAGCAGCACCGGACAGGGTTTCGGGCAGCCCCAGCATTTT. The full variable domain, completed using reference TRBV5-5 and TRBJ1-5, is DAGVTQSPTHLIKTRGQQVTLRCSPISGHKSVSWYQQVLGQGPQFIFQYYEKEERGRGNFPDRFSARQFPNYSSELNVNALLLGDSALYLCASSTGQGFGQPQHFGDGTRLSIL.

The chain recombines TRBV20-1 with TRBJ1-3; 7 nucleotides align to TRBD1. Trimming removed 5 bases from V and 8 bases from J; junction bases left unmatched: 3. This CDR3 region has 11 residues. The germline V gene encodes CDR1 DFQATT and CDR2 SNEGSKA (reference sequence). In DNA form, the CDR3 reads TGCAGTGCTCCCAGGGGGGACACCATATATTTT. It translates to CSAPRGDTIYF.

The J gene is TRBJ1-5, the V gene TRBV5-5; TRBD1 is a possible D gene (5 bases). The V gene lost 0 bases and the J gene lost 2 bases, with 15 bases spanning the gap. Looked up from germline, CDR1 is SGHKS and CDR2 is YYEKEE (reference sequence). The CDR3 has 17 amino acids. The CDR3 spells CASSLVQVNIGNQPQHF. Written as DNA, the CDR3 is TGTGCCAGCAGCTTGGTACAGGTGAATATTGGCAATCAGCCCCAGCATTTT.

This chain links TRBV29-1 with TRBJ2-2; no clear D gene. Trimming cost V 5 bases and J 2 bases, with 9 bases left between them. Germline V CDR1 and CDR2: SQVTM, ANQGSEA. CDR3 length equals 13 residues. DNA for the CDR3: TGCAGCGTTCCACAGCCCAACACCGGGGAGCTGTTTTTT. As protein: CSVPQPNTGELFF.

This rearrangement joins TRBV4-2 to TRBJ2-5, with D maybe TRBD2 (6 bases). There are 15 residues in the CDR3. V was pared by 0 bases and J by 7 bases, with 15 bases between. The germline V gene has CDR1 LGHNA and CDR2 YNFKEQ. The CDR3, as DNA: TGTGCCAGCAGCCAAGATTTTAGCGGCCCGGGGACCCAGTACTTC. This codes for CASSQDFSGPGTQYF.

The chain couples TRBV6-1 to TRBJ1-6; D is possibly TRBD1 (6 bases). V was pared by 3 bases and J by 6 bases, with 15 bases between. Per the germline V gene, CDR1 is MNHNS and CDR2 is SASEGT. The CDR3 extends over 16 amino acids. CDR3 sequence reads: CASSELTGELNSPLHF. In nucleotides, the CDR3 is TGTGCCAGCAGTGAGTTGACAGGCGAACTTAATTCACCCCTCCACTTT.

The chain recombines TRBV30 with TRBJ2-7, with 8 nucleotides matching TRBD1. The V gene's germline CDR1 is GTSNPN and CDR2 SVGIG (reference sequence). J was trimmed by 1 base and V by 2 bases; bases with no gene match: 10. CDR3 size: 16 residues. CDR3 in DNA: TGTGCCTGGAGTCTTTACGGGACAGGCGATTCCTACGAGCAGTACTTC. Residues: CAWSLYGTGDSYEQYF.

The chain carries TRBV7-9 and TRBJ1-1; D uncertain. V dropped 4 bases and J dropped 2 bases, with 17 bases sitting between them. The CDR3 spans 16 residues. CDR1 is SEHNR and CDR2 is FQNEAQ in the germline V gene (reference sequence). The CDR3 DNA is TGTGCCAGCAGCTCCTTTGCCTCGGAGAGCAACACTGAAGCTTTCTTT. Protein product: CASSSFASESNTEAFF. Full variable domain (outside the CDR3, taken from reference TRBV7-9 and TRBJ1-1): DTGVSQNPRHKITKRGQNVTFRCDPISEHNRLYWYRQTLGQGPEFLTYFQNEAQLEKSRLLSDRFSAERPKGSFSTLEIQRTEQGDSAMYLCASSSFASESNTEAFFGQGTRLTVV.

The rearrangement uses TRBV5-4 and TRBJ1-1; TRBD1 might be the D (6 bases). CDR3 length: 15 amino acids. V was pared by 0 bases and J by 5 bases, with 14 bases between. Per germline, CDR1 SGHNT and CDR2 YYREEE (reference sequence). The DNA for the CDR3 is TGTGCCAGCAGCTTGGGGGGGGCCGGGGGGACTGAAGCTTTCTTT. Protein: CASSLGGAGGTEAFF.